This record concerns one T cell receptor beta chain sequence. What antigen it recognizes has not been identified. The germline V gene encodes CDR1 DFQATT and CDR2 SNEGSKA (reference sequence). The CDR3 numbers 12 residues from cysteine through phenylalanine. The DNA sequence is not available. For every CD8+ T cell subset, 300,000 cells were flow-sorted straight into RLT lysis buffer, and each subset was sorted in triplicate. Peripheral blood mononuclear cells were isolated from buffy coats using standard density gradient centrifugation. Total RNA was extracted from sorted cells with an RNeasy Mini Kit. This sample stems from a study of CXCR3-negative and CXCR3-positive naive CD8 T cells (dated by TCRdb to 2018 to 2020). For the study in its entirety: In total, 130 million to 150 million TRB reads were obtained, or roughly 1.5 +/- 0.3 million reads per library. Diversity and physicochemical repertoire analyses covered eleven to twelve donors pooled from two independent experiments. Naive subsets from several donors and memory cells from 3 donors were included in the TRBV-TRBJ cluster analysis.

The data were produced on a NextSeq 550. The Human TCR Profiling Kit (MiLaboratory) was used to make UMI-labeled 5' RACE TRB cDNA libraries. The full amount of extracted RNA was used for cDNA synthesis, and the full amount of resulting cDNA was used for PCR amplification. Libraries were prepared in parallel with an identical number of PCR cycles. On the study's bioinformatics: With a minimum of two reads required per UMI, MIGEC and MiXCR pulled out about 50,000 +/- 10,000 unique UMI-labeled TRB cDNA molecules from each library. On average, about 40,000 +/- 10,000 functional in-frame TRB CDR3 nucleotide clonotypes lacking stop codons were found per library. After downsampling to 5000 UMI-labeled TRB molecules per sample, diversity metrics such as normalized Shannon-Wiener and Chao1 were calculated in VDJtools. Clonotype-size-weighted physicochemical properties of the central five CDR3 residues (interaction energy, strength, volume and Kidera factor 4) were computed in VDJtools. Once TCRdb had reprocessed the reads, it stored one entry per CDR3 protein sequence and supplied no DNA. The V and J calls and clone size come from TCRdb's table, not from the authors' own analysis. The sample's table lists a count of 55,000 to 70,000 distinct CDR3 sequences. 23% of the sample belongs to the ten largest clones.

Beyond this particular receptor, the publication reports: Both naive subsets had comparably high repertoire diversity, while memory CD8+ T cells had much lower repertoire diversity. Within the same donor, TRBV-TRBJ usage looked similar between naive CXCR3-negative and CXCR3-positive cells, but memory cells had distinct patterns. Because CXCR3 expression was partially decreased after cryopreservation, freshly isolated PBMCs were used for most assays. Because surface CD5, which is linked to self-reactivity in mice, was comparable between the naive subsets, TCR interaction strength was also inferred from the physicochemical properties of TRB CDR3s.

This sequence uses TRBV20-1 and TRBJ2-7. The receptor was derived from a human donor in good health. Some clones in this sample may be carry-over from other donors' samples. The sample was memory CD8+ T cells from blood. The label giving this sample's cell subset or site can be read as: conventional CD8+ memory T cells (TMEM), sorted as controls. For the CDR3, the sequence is CSARPLTYEQYF.